This passage covers 21 T cell receptor beta chains from one sample sequenced in a study of blood T cell repertoires in COVID-19. Profiled with immunoSEQ multiplex PCR; TCRdb holds only in-frame clones, not every one. Of fewer than 150,000 clones detected, roughly 87% appear once; the ten largest clones hold about 7.7%. The sample was peripheral blood. The receptors shown here come from a human donor in a cohort sampled during active COVID-19.

This clone was counted a single time. J is TRBJ2-6 and V is TRBV19; possible D gene TRBD1, 6 bases. V was cut by 10 bases and J by 0 bases, with 16 bases left in between. There are 16 residues in the CDR3. Germline V gene data show CDR1 as LNHDA and CDR2 as SQIVND (reference sequence). The CDR3 is CATNGQTLSGANVLTF. In DNA, the CDR3 is TGTGCCACCAACGGACAGACCCTCTCTGGGGCCAACGTCCTGACTTTC.

The chain is built from TRBV5-1 and TRBJ2-1, with 8 bases matching TRBD2. The CDR3 is made up of 15 amino acids. With V trimmed by 0 bases and J by 8 bases, 7 bases remained unmatched. Germline lookup yields CDR1 SGHRS and CDR2 YFSETQ. This chain's CDR3 is CASSLEKREYHEQFF. DNA of the CDR3: TGCGCCAGCAGCTTGGAAAAGCGGGAGTATCATGAGCAGTTCTTC. The full variable domain, in which reference TRBV5-1 and TRBJ2-1 provide the parts outside the CDR3, is KAGVTQTPRYLIKTRGQQVTLSCSPISGHRSVSWYQQTPGQGLQFLFEYFSETQRNKGNFPGRFSGRQFSNSRSEMNVSTLELGDSALYLCASSLEKREYHEQFFGPGTRLTVL.

The chain joins TRBV30 to TRBJ1-2; perhaps TRBD1 as D (5 bases). Germline V lookup: CDR1 GTSNPN, CDR2 SVGIG (reference sequence). The V gene lost 3 bases and the J gene lost 7 bases, with 15 bases spanning the gap. The CDR3 length is 13 residues. As DNA, the CDR3 is TGTGCCTGGAGCCCCGCTCCCAGGGTTGGCTACACCTTC. Protein: CAWSPAPRVGYTF.

The CDR3 DNA follows: TGTGCCAGCAGTGAAGCGACGACAGGAGAAACCGGGGAGCTGTTTTTT. Translated: CASSEATTGETGELFF. The chain has TRBV2 and TRBJ2-2; maybe TRBD1 (6 bases). Trimming shortened V by 0 bases and J by 5 bases, and 13 bases separated the two germline ends. Looked up from germline, CDR1 is SNHLY and CDR2 is FYNNEI. The CDR3 sequence is 16 residues long.

The genes are TRBV24-1 and TRBJ2-2; 14 bases map to TRBD2. The CDR3 has 15 residues. Germline lookup yields CDR1 KGHDR and CDR2 SFDVKD. Unmatched junction bases numbered 5, after V lost 8 bases and J lost 7 bases. The CDR3 spells CATTPGLAGGGELFF. CDR3 sequence (DNA): TGTGCCACCACCCCCGGACTAGCGGGAGGCGGGGAGCTGTTTTTT.

J is TRBJ2-6 and V is TRBV27; 8 bases are shared with TRBD1. Trimming cost V 6 bases and J 0 bases; bases outside gene matches: 4. Germline values: CDR1 MNHEY, CDR2 SMNVEV (reference sequence). The CDR3 is made up of 16 amino acids. As DNA, the CDR3 is TGTGCCAGCAGCTTGACAGGGGTCTCTGGGGCCAACGTCCTGACTTTC. It codes for CASSLTGVSGANVLTF.

The chain links TRBV5-4 to TRBJ1-2; TRBD1 matches 11 bases. CDR3 length: 15 amino acids. Per the germline V gene, CDR1 is SGHNT and CDR2 is YYREEE (reference sequence). Trimming cost V 3 bases and J 7 bases; bases outside gene matches: 8. The CDR3: CASSSLGQGERGYTF. The CDR3 DNA is TGTGCCAGCAGCTCCCTGGGACAGGGGGAGCGTGGCTACACCTTC. The variable domain in full, with the rest retrieved from reference TRBV5-4 and TRBJ1-2, is ETGVTQSPTHLIKTRGQQVTLRCSSQSGHNTVSWYQQALGQGPQFIFQYYREEENGRGNFPPRFSGLQFPNYSSELNVNALELDDSALYLCASSSLGQGERGYTFGSGTRLTVV.

This clone came up once. This rearrangement joins TRBV5-8 to TRBJ2-7, with TRBD2 matching 8 bases. Losses at the gene ends were 0 bases for V and 2 bases for J; bases not matched to a gene: 13. Germline-derived CDR1 and CDR2 are SGHTS and YDEGEE. CDR3 size: 18 residues. CDR3 nucleotides: TGTGCCAGCAGCTTGGATGGTAGCGGGGTGGTCCTCACCTACGAGCAGTACTTC. It specifies CASSLDGSGVVLTYEQYF.

The chain couples TRBV6-5 to TRBJ1-2; D perhaps matches TRBD1 (6 bases). The germline CDR1 and CDR2 sequences are MNHEY and SVGAGI. V was clipped by 4 bases and J by 8 bases, with 23 bases between them. The CDR3 extends over 16 amino acids. CDR3: CASSSKRAGEGLGYTF. Here the CDR3 DNA reads TGTGCCAGCAGTTCCAAGAGGGCAGGGGAAGGTTTGGGCTACACCTTC.

This clone was seen more than once but under ten times. The V call is TRBV5-1, the J call TRBJ2-3; TRBD2 aligns across 11 bases. V shed 6 bases and J 3 bases; nucleotides not matched to a gene: 6. The CDR3 is 15 amino acids. CDR1 is SGHRS, CDR2 YFSETQ, per germline. The CDR3 DNA follows: TGCGCCAGCACATCTACTAGCGGGGGAACAGATACGCAGTATTTT. Its translation is CASTSTSGGTDTQYF.

This chain joins TRBV9 and TRBJ2-7; 14 bases line up with TRBD2. The V segment lost 3 bases and the J segment 0 bases; nucleotides outside the gene matches: 5. The CDR3 extends over 17 amino acids. Germline V lookup: CDR1 SGDLS, CDR2 YYNGEE. The CDR3 DNA follows: TGTGCCAGCAGCGCGGGGACTAGCGGGAGAAACTCCTACGAGCAGTACTTC. This gives the protein CASSAGTSGRNSYEQYF.

The chain links TRBV19 to TRBJ1-2; D call uncertain. V shed 0 bases and J shed 4 bases, with 12 bases lying between them. From germline, CDR1 is LNHDA and CDR2 SQIVND (reference sequence). The CDR3 runs 15 residues. As DNA, the CDR3 is TGTGCCAGTAGTATAGACGGCGGCCAGAGCTATGGCTACACCTTC. It codes for CASSIDGGQSYGYTF.

The chain uses TRBV7-3 and TRBJ1-2, with D hard to call. This CDR3 contains 13 residues. Trimming stripped 5 bases from V and 5 bases from J, with 12 bases between. Germline values: CDR1 SGHTA, CDR2 FQGTGA. The CDR3 spells CASSHGDGYGYTF. The DNA for the CDR3 is TGTGCCAGCAGCCACGGGGATGGGTATGGCTACACCTTC.

This clone was recorded only once. This chain links TRBV19 with TRBJ1-2; D gene uncertain. Deletions cut 3 bases from V and 1 base from J, with 9 bases between. The CDR3 consists of 14 residues. In germline, CDR1 is LNHDA, CDR2 SQIVND (reference sequence). The CDR3 DNA reads as TGTGCCAGTAGTATCACAGACGTTAACTATGGCTACACCTTC. This sequence encodes CASSITDVNYGYTF. The full variable domain, completed using reference TRBV19 and TRBJ1-2, is DGGITQSPKYLFRKEGQNVTLSCEQNLNHDAMYWYRQDPGQGLRLIYYSQIVNDFQKGDIAEGYSVSREKKESFPLTVTSAQKNPTAFYLCASSITDVNYGYTFGSGTRLTVV.

The chain links TRBV5-1 to TRBJ2-5, with TRBD1 as a possible D gene (6 bases). The CDR3 covers 15 residues. CDR1 and CDR2 (germline): SGHRS, YFSETQ. The V end lost 2 bases, the J end lost 2 bases, and 13 bases lay between the germline ends. The CDR3 bases are TGCGCCAGCAGCTTCTCGACAGGTCAACAAGAGACCCAGTACTTC. Translation gives CASSFSTGQQETQYF.

The chain couples TRBV29-1 to TRBJ1-3; 7 bases match TRBD1. J lost 3 bases, V lost 4 bases, and 6 bases had no gene match. Germline CDR1 and CDR2: SQVTM and ANQGSEA. The CDR3 is 14 residues long. The CDR3 here is CSVAPGTVGNTIYF. CDR3 DNA sequence: TGCAGCGTTGCCCCCGGGACAGTTGGAAACACCATATATTTT.

The V call is TRBV18, the J call TRBJ1-1, with 7 positions matching TRBD1. V dropped 5 bases and J dropped 7; count of bases not matched to a gene: 10. Germline V lookup: CDR1 KGHSH, CDR2 LQKENI. CDR3 length: 14 amino acids. The CDR3: CASSTTRTGDEAFF. The CDR3 nucleotides read TGTGCCAGCTCAACTACCCGGACAGGAGATGAAGCTTTCTTT. The full variable domain, rest sourced from reference TRBV18 and TRBJ1-1, is NAGVMQNPRHLVRRRGQEARLRCSPMKGHSHVYWYRQLPEEGLKFMVYLQKENIIDESGMPKERFSAEFPKEGPSILRIQQVVRGDSAAYFCASSTTRTGDEAFFGQGTRLTVV.

This clone occurred a few times. This chain uses TRBV19 with TRBJ1-1, with D unresolved. The V and J ends lost 6 bases and 1 base respectively, with 12 bases between them. This CDR3 is 14 amino acids long. Germline values: CDR1 LNHDA, CDR2 SQIVND (reference sequence). CDR3 DNA: TGTGCCAGTAGCCTCCCTGCAGGGAACACTGAAGCTTTCTTT. Its protein is CASSLPAGNTEAFF.

J is TRBJ2-1 and V is TRBV11-2, with D tentatively TRBD2 (5 bases). V was trimmed by 0 bases and J by 6 bases, leaving 12 bases between them. CDR3 size: 15 residues. Germline V gene data show CDR1 as SGHAT and CDR2 as FQNNGV. For the CDR3, the DNA is TGTGCCAGCAGCTTAGACGGGATCAGTACCAATGAGCAGTTCTTC. As protein: CASSLDGISTNEQFF.

The V and J genes are TRBV5-5 and TRBJ2-3; no clear D gene. CDR1 and CDR2 (germline): SGHKS, YYEKEE (reference sequence). The CDR3 consists of 16 residues. Trimming removed 0 bases at V and 2 bases at J, with 13 bases between. The CDR3 sequence: CASSLGPRGYTDTQYF. CDR3 bases: TGTGCCAGCAGCTTGGGCCCTCGAGGCTACACAGATACGCAGTATTTT.

The CDR3 region is CASSWEWETQYF. DNA for the CDR3: TGTGCCAGCAGCTGGGAGTGGGAGACCCAGTACTTC. The chain couples TRBV5-6 to TRBJ2-5; maybe TRBD2 (5 bases). The CDR3 loop spans 12 amino acids. Germline V gene sequence: CDR1 SGHDT, CDR2 YYEEEE. V was clipped by 3 bases and J by 5 bases, with 8 bases between them.